This T cell receptor (beta chain) emerged from a study of metastatic and nonmetastatic thyroid tumors (dated by TCRdb to 2018 to 2020). In terms of the full investigation: Repertoires from peripheral blood and from tumor or nodule tissue samples of malignant and benign thyroid patients were compared. Overall study results and their limits: In both blood and tumor samples, malignant tumors were reported to have significantly higher TCR beta diversity than benign nodules.

Before undergoing thyroid surgery, none of the patients had been given any kind of treatment. Using T-cell receptor beta sequencing, the researchers looked back retrospectively at clinical samples from patients, gathered between about 2012 and 2019. Library preparation employed PCR. TCRdb names Illumina HiSeq 4000 as the instrument used. The TCR beta-chain CDR3 region of each patient was profiled by high-throughput sequencing. Per the original workflow: Drawing on CDR3 differences between clinicopathological groups, the researchers built a classifier meant to tell apart patients with distant-metastatic papillary thyroid cancer. The Shannon index was used to measure repertoire diversity, and the Morisita-Horn index was used to measure how similar tumor and blood repertoires were. TCRdb applied fastp at Q25 and MiXCR to the public reads, then kept only in-frame beta chains. The V and J calls were not made by the authors but by TCRdb's processing. The sample table shows around 37,000 clones, and under 25% are seen once. 15% to 17% of the sample lies in the top ten.

In its sample, this clone was seen many times. Its antigen is not yet known. No much larger clone is present one base from it, and per-base qualities are unavailable. Counted from cysteine to phenylalanine, this CDR3 has 14 amino acids. CDR3 DNA only is kept here, 42 bases in frame from base 1. Trimming costs V 7 bases and J 0 bases, and their ends lie 10 bases apart. For CDR1 and CDR2, the germline V gene lists SQVTM and ANQGSEA. The chain links TRBV29-1 with TRBJ2-6, with the D gene not clear enough to name. This sequence originates from a female donor with papillary thyroid cancer or a benign thyroid nodule (not recorded which). Some clones in this sample may be carry-over from other donors' samples. Sequenced input: blood. The DNA is TGCAGCGCCCTCGCCAGCTCTGGGGCCAACGTCCTGACTTTC. It codes for CSALASSGANVLTF.